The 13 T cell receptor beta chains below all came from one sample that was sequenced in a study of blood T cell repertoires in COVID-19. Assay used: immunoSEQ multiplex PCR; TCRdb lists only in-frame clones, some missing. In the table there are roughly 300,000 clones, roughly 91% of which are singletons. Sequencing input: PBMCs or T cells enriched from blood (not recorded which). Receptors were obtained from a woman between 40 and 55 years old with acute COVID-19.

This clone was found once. CDR3 in DNA: TGTGCCAGCAGCAACAACAGGGTAGGGGGCGAGCAGTACTTC. This sequence encodes CASSNNRVGGEQYF. The genes are TRBV7-9 and TRBJ2-7; D is possibly TRBD1 (6 bases). With 5 bases removed from V and 6 bases from J, the gap between germline ends came to 17 bases. Per germline, CDR1 SEHNR and CDR2 FQNEAQ (reference sequence). This CDR3 has 14 residues.

The CDR3 region has the DNA TGCGCCAGCAGCCCTGGACAGGGAATGGGTGGCTACACCTTC. Amino acid sequence: CASSPGQGMGGYTF. This chain joins TRBV5-1 and TRBJ1-2; 8 bases map to TRBD1. The CDR3 runs to 14 residues. Germline V gene sequence: CDR1 SGHRS, CDR2 YFSETQ. Trimming at V came to 4 bases and at J to 7 bases, leaving 9 bases not matched to a gene.

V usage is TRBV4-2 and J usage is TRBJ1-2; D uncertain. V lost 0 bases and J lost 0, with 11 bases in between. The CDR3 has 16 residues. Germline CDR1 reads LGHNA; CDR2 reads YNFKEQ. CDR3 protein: CASSQDTTQTNYGYTF. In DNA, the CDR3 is TGTGCCAGCAGCCAAGATACCACACAAACTAACTATGGCTACACCTTC.

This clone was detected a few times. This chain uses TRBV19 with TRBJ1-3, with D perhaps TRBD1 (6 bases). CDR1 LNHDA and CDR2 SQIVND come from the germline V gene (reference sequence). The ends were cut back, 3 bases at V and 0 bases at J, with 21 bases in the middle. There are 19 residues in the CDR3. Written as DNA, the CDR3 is TGTGCCAGTAGTATCGGGGGGGGCTCTTTACCCTACTCTGGAAACACCATATATTTT. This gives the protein CASSIGGGSLPYSGNTIYF. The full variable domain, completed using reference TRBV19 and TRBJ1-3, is DGGITQSPKYLFRKEGQNVTLSCEQNLNHDAMYWYRQDPGQGLRLIYYSQIVNDFQKGDIAEGYSVSREKKESFPLTVTSAQKNPTAFYLCASSIGGGSLPYSGNTIYFGEGSWLTVV.

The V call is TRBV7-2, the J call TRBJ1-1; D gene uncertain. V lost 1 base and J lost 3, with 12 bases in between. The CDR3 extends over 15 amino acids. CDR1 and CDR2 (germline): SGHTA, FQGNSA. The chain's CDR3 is CASSLDLRGDTEAFF. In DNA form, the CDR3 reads TGTGCCAGCAGCTTAGATCTACGCGGAGACACTGAAGCTTTCTTT.

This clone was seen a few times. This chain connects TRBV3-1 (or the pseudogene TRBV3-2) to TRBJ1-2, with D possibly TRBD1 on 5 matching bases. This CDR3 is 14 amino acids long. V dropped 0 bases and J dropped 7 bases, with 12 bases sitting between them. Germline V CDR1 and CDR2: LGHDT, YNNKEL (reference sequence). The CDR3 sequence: CASSQEPGTGGYTF. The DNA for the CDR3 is TGTGCCAGCAGCCAAGAGCCAGGAACAGGTGGCTACACCTTC.

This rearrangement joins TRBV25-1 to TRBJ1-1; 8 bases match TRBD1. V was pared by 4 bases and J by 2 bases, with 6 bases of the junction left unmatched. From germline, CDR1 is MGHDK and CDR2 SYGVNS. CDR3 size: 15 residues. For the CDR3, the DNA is TGTGCCAGCAGTGTTACAGGGGGGGGCAACACTGAAGCTTTCTTT. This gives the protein CASSVTGGGNTEAFF.

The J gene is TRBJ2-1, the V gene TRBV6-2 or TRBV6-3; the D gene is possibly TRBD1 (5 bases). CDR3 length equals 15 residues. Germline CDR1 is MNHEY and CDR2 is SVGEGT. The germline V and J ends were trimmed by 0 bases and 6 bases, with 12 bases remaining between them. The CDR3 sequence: CASSYSGVILNEQFF. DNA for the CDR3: TGTGCCAGCAGTTACTCAGGGGTAATTCTCAATGAGCAGTTCTTC.

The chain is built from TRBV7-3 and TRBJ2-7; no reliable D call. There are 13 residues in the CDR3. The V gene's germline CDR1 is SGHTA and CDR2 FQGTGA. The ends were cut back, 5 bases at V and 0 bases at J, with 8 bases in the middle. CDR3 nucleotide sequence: TGTGCCAGCAGCATCTCCTCCTCCTACGAGCAGTACTTC. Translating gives CASSISSSYEQYF.

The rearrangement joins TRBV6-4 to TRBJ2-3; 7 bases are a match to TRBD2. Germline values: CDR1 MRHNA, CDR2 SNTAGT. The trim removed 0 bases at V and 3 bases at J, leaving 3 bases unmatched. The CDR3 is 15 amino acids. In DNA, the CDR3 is TGTGCCAGCAGTGACTCGTGGGGGGGGACAGATACGCAGTATTTT. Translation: CASSDSWGGTDTQYF.

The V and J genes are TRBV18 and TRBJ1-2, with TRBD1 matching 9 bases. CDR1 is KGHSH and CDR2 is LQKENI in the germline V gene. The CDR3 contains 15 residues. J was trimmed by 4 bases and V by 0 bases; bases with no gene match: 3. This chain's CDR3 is CASSPPTGGVYGYTF. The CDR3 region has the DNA TGTGCCAGCTCACCACCGACAGGGGGGGTCTATGGCTACACCTTC.

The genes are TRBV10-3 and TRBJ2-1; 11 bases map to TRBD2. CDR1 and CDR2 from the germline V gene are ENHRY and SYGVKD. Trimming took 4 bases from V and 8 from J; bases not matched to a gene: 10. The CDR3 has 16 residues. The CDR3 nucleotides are TGTGCCATCAGTGGTTCCGGGACTAGCGGTGCTGATGAGCAGTTCTTC. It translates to CAISGSGTSGADEQFF.

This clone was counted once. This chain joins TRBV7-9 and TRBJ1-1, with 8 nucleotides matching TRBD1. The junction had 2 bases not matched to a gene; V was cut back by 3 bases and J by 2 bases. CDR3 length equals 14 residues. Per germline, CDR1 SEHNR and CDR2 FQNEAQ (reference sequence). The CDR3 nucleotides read TGTGCCAGCAGCTTCAGGGGGCGCAACACTGAAGCTTTCTTT. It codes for CASSFRGRNTEAFF.